A selection of T cell receptor beta chains follows, all from one sample in a study of shared clonotypes between healthy human individuals. Assay: immunoSEQ multiplex PCR; the TCRdb copy retains only in-frame clones and omits some. The sample holds some 1 million clones; about 75% are singletons and the top ten take approximately 1.5%. Sequencing was performed on memory CD4+ T cells sorted from blood. The receptor set was obtained from a man aged 18 to 35 in good health. Both conserved end residues are part of each CDR3.

v_call: TRBV2; cdr3_aa: CASSEAHGGELFF
v_call: TRBV6-1; cdr3_aa: CASMSGTGNGNTIYF
v_call: TRBV28; cdr3_aa: CASSLYSGPQETQYF
v_call: TRBV11-2; cdr3_aa: CASRPTSGPSYEQYF
v_call: TRBV10-1; cdr3_aa: CASSRAGGSNEQFF
v_call: TRBV6-1; cdr3_aa: CASSGVGFGELFF
v_call: TRBV7-2; cdr3_aa: CASSLPSSYEQYF
v_call: TRBV11-1; cdr3_aa: CASSLQGRGSPLHF
v_call: TRBV15; cdr3_aa: CATSRGGGLMEKLFF
v_call: TRBV19; cdr3_aa: CATRDIPYQPQHF
v_call: TRBV6-6; cdr3_aa: CASSDFGQPQHF
v_call: TRBV5-8; cdr3_aa: CASSWEGVGEQYF
v_call: TRBV19; cdr3_aa: CASSGSGTANTGELFF
v_call: TRBV2; cdr3_aa: CASKNVGELFF
v_call: TRBV14; cdr3_aa: CASSQQGGRADTQYF
v_call: TRBV11-2; cdr3_aa: CASSFSGRVDNEQFF
v_call: TRBV5-1; cdr3_aa: CASSPRGASYNEQFF
v_call: TRBV29-1; cdr3_aa: CSVRQNGVNTIYF
v_call: TRBV30; cdr3_aa: CASREVKADTQYF
v_call: TRBV5-1; cdr3_aa: CASSEGQGTNSPLHF
v_call: TRBV9; cdr3_aa: CASSVGDSRGELFF
v_call: TRBV5-1; cdr3_aa: CASSLGPGADTEAFF
v_call: TRBV30; cdr3_aa: CAWSVQLNTEAFF
v_call: TRBV4-1; cdr3_aa: CASSQDFGRGWDSPLHF
v_call: TRBV5-5; cdr3_aa: CASSLVLGGPSGNTIYF
v_call: TRBV4-1; cdr3_aa: CASSQEDRGYEQYF
v_call: TRBV28; cdr3_aa: CASSFQVIYGYTF
v_call: TRBV6-6; cdr3_aa: CASSYQAGVYEQYF
v_call: TRBV28; cdr3_aa: CASSTPGLGGNEQFF
v_call: TRBV6-5; cdr3_aa: CASSYSTGNYGYTF
v_call: TRBV6-6; cdr3_aa: CASSDMVTTYEQYF
v_call: TRBV27; cdr3_aa: CASRAPRDRVPLYNSPLHF
v_call: TRBV6-6; cdr3_aa: CAKPGGGTNTGELFF
v_call: TRBV7-2; cdr3_aa: CASSSSLAGGTDTQYF
v_call: TRBV30; cdr3_aa: CAWTRGANTEAFF
v_call: TRBV30; cdr3_aa: CAWSRGSEKLFF
v_call: TRBV14; cdr3_aa: CASSQDLGGAISDTGELFF
v_call: TRBV4-1; cdr3_aa: CASSQIQGLGSYEQYF
v_call: TRBV6-5; cdr3_aa: CATIESGAQETQYF
v_call: TRBV6-1; cdr3_aa: CASNPGVSYEQYF
v_call: TRBV5-8; cdr3_aa: CASSRDRPDGEAFF
v_call: TRBV18; cdr3_aa: CASSPSRSGQGQETQYF
v_call: TRBV7-2; cdr3_aa: CASSSYKSSYEQYF
v_call: TRBV19; cdr3_aa: CASSMEGSTQYF